These 16 T cell receptor beta chains were sequenced from one sample in a study of T cell repertoires in aging, cancer and after chemotherapy. The template was genomic DNA from peripheral blood, not RNA. A mixed TRB-A/B primer pool amplified rearranged TRB by multiplex touch-down PCR. From the multiplex PCR reads, TCRdb called clonotypes with MiXCR, one entry per CDR3 protein. The table shows some 9,300 distinct CDR3 sequences, with around 44% occurring only once. Sequencing was done on a sample of blood. All receptors derive from a human donor in good health.

A few counts support this clonotype. This rearrangement joins TRBV6-1 to TRBJ2-5, with TRBD1 as a possible D gene (5 bases). The CDR3 runs 13 residues. CDR1 is MNHNS and CDR2 is SASEGT in the germline V gene. V was trimmed by 5 bases and J by 5 bases, leaving 12 bases between them. For the CDR3, the DNA is TGTGCCAGCAGTTGGGCAGGGTGGGAGACCCAGTACTTC. Protein sequence: CASSWAGWETQYF.

This clonotype is a singleton in its sample. The CDR3 spells CASSYPSGGHNEQYF. The CDR3 bases are TGTGCCAGCAGTTACCCCTCGGGGGGACACAATGAGCAGTACTTC. The chain combines TRBV6-6 with TRBJ2-7; tentatively, D is TRBD2 (7 bases). CDR3 length: 15 residues. V lost 2 bases, J lost 7 bases, and 18 bases lay in between. Germline CDR1 is MNHNY and CDR2 is SVGAGI (reference sequence).

The rearrangement links TRBV12-3 or TRBV12-4 to TRBJ1-1; D gene uncertain. The CDR3 runs to 12 residues. Trimming cost V 6 bases and J 6 bases, with 11 bases left between them. The DNA for the CDR3 is TGTGCCAGCAGCTCGACATGGGCTGAAGCTTTCTTT. This gives the protein CASSSTWAEAFF.

The CDR3 bases are TGTGCCAGCAGTGAGGACGGGGGGCCGGCTTATACGCAGTATTTT. This gives the protein CASSEDGGPAYTQYF. The chain employs TRBV6-5 and TRBJ2-3; a weak D match, TRBD2 (7 bases). The V and J ends lost 5 bases and 7 bases respectively, with 19 bases between them. Germline CDR1 is MNHEY and CDR2 is SVGAGI. This CDR3 spans 15 amino acids.

The rearrangement links TRBV12-3 or TRBV12-4 to TRBJ2-2; the match to TRBD1 covers 9 bases. Losses at the gene ends were 3 bases for V and 3 bases for J; bases not matched to a gene: 2. The CDR3 runs to 15 residues. CDR3 sequence: CASSFDRGDTGELFF. Here the CDR3 DNA reads TGTGCCAGCAGTTTCGACAGGGGGGACACCGGGGAGCTGTTTTTT.

This clonotype has just a few counts. The chain has TRBV19 and TRBJ1-2; tentatively, D is TRBD1 (5 bases). The V gene lost 7 bases and the J gene lost 2 bases, with 14 bases spanning the gap. This CDR3 region has 14 residues. Germline lookup yields CDR1 LNHDA and CDR2 SQIVND (reference sequence). The CDR3 DNA reads as TGTGCCAGTAACTTCGACAGAGTCAACTATGGCTACACCTTC. Its translation is CASNFDRVNYGYTF.

This clonotype occurred a few times. This chain uses TRBV6-5 with TRBJ2-5; 11 bases line up with TRBD2. The trim removed 3 bases at V and 5 bases at J, leaving 5 bases unmatched. CDR3 length: 15 residues. Germline V gene data show CDR1 as MNHEY and CDR2 as SVGAGI. The CDR3, as DNA: TGTGCCAGCAGTTATAGACTAGCGGGGAGTGAGACCCAGTACTTC. Translating gives CASSYRLAGSETQYF.

This clonotype has a single count. Compared with germline, one end of the junction differs, possibly owing to a read error. V and J are TRBV12-3 or TRBV12-4 and TRBJ1-6, with 8 bases lining up with TRBD1. The CDR3 spans 16 residues. CDR3 in DNA: TGTGCCAGCAGTTGGGCGACCGGACAGGGTAATCCACCCCTCCACTTT. This codes for CASSWATGQGNPPLHF.

This clonotype has more than one count but fewer than ten. The chain has TRBV7-2 and TRBJ1-2; no clear D gene. Germline V gene sequence: CDR1 SGHTA, CDR2 FQGNSA. The CDR3 runs to 12 residues. With 4 bases removed from V and 3 bases from J, the gap between germline ends came to 6 bases. The CDR3 nucleotides read TGTGCCAGCAGCTCCGCACACTATGGCTACACCTTC. It is translated as CASSSAHYGYTF. Full variable domain (rest looked up from reference TRBV7-2 and TRBJ1-2): GAGVSQSPSNKVTEKGKDVELRCDPISGHTALYWYRQSLGQGLEFLIYFQGNSAPDKSGLPSDRFSAERTGGSVSTLTIQRTQQEDSAVYLCASSSAHYGYTFGSGTRLTVV.

This clonotype appeared a few times. The V and J genes are TRBV20-1 and TRBJ2-5, with TRBD2 matching 7 bases. The J segment lost 5 bases and the V segment lost 6 bases, leaving 6 bases of the junction unmatched. There are 12 residues in the CDR3. Per the germline V gene, CDR1 is DFQATT and CDR2 is SNEGSKA (reference sequence). The CDR3 sequence: CSALLASETQYF. CDR3 nucleotide sequence: TGCAGTGCCCTACTAGCGTCGGAGACCCAGTACTTC.

This clonotype was picked up one time. The chain uses TRBV19 and TRBJ2-3; a possible D gene is TRBD2 (6 bases). Trimming stripped 8 bases from V and 6 bases from J, with 6 bases between. The CDR3 length is 10 residues. CDR1 and CDR2 from the germline V gene are LNHDA and SQIVND (reference sequence). For the CDR3, the DNA is TGTGCCAGTGGAGGGGATACGCAGTATTTT. As protein: CASGGDTQYF.

J is TRBJ1-6 and V is TRBV6-1; TRBD1 is a possible D gene (6 bases). The CDR3 length is 15 residues. Germline CDR1 reads MNHNS; CDR2 reads SASEGT. The V end was cut by 10 bases, the J end by 6 bases, with 19 bases between. The CDR3 reads CATDDVARGNSPLHF. In nucleotides, the CDR3 is TGTGCCACCGACGACGTGGCCAGGGGTAATTCACCCCTCCACTTT.

This chain links TRBV28 with TRBJ1-1; no clear D. V was trimmed by 6 bases and J by 1 base, leaving 15 bases between them. The CDR3 covers 15 residues. The germline V gene encodes CDR1 MDHEN and CDR2 SYDVKM. This chain's CDR3 is CASSSREGWNTEAFF. In DNA form, the CDR3 reads TGTGCCAGCAGCTCGAGAGAGGGCTGGAACACTGAAGCTTTCTTT.

This clonotype appeared a few times. The V and J genes are TRBV27 and TRBJ1-5; D is unclear. The length of the CDR3 is 13 residues. CDR1 and CDR2 (germline): MNHEY, SMNVEV (reference sequence). Trimming pared 0 bases from V and 5 bases from J, leaving 5 bases between. The CDR3 sequence is CASSLSRDQPQHF. The CDR3 nucleotides are TGTGCCAGCAGTTTATCGAGGGATCAGCCCCAGCATTTT.

This clonotype is medium-sized (0.01 to 0.1%) by share. The chain employs TRBV29-1 and TRBJ1-2; TRBD1 is a possible D gene (5 bases). V lost 0 bases to trimming and J lost 3 bases, with 17 bases between them. The CDR3 covers 16 residues. The germline CDR1 and CDR2 sequences are SQVTM and ANQGSEA. The CDR3 reads CSVEDLLGDGDYGYTF. CDR3 nucleotides: TGCAGCGTTGAAGATCTTTTAGGGGACGGAGACTATGGCTACACCTTC.

This clonotype was recorded a few times. The chain has TRBV29-1 and TRBJ2-1; possible D gene TRBD1, 6 bases. Trimming cost V 2 bases and J 3 bases, with 8 bases left between them. CDR3 length: 13 residues. CDR1 is SQVTM and CDR2 is ANQGSEA in the germline V gene. The CDR3: CSVERGFYNEQFF. The CDR3, as DNA: TGCAGCGTTGAAAGGGGGTTCTACAATGAGCAGTTCTTC.